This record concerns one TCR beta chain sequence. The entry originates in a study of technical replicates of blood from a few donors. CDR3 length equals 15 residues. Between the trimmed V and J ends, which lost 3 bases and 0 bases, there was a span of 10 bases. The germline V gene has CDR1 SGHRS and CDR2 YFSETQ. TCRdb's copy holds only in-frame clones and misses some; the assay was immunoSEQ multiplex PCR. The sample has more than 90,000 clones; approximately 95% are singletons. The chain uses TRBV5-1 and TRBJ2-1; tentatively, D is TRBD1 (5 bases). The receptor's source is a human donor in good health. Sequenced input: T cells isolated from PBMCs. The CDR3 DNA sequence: TGCGCCAGCAGCTCCAGGCAGGGCTCCTACAATGAGCAGTTCTTC. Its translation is CASSSRQGSYNEQFF.